This T cell receptor (beta chain) was observed in a study of blood T cell repertoires in COVID-19. The overall study: Acute-phase and convalescent COVID-19 samples originated in the United States, Italy and Spain. T cells, B-cell-depleted T cells, or PBMCs supplied cDNA or gDNA.

Authors' analysis steps: Estimated nucleated cell counts came from reference gene primer amplification. Here immunoSEQ multiplex PCR was the method, and the copy in TCRdb shows in-frame clones only, minus some. Clone size and the V and J calls come from that table; the DNA yielded D and trimming. The table has over 100,000 clones, over 80% seen once; the top ten hold 15% to 20%. CDR1 SGHRS and CDR2 YFSETQ come from the germline V gene. The ends were cut back, 4 bases at V and 1 base at J, with 11 bases in the middle. The CDR3 sequence is 14 residues long. This receptor was taken from a woman aged 55 to 70 with acute or convalescent COVID-19. The sequencing input was peripheral blood. This rearrangement joins TRBV5-1 to TRBJ1-2; no clear D gene. The CDR3 here is CASSPPTGNYGYTF. In DNA, the CDR3 is TGCGCCAGCAGCCCCCCGACGGGTAACTATGGCTACACCTTC.